The TCR beta chain described here comes from a study of CD8 T cells in ankylosing spondylitis. This clonotype was seen many times. From the 5' RACE reads, TCRdb called clonotypes with MiXCR, one entry per CDR3 protein. The table includes 150,000 to 200,000 distinct CDR3 sequences, 10% to 15% detected once. Germline assignment: CDR1 MNHEY and CDR2 SMNVEV (reference sequence). CDR3 length equals 15 residues. V lost 5 bases and J 5 bases, leaving 18 bases between the germline ends. The clonotype originates from a female donor with ankylosing spondylitis or in good health (not recorded which). Material: blood, either unsorted or a sorted T cell fraction (not recorded which). The chain employs TRBV27 and TRBJ1-2; maybe TRBD1 (6 bases). CDR3 nucleotides: TGTGCCAGCAGTGTGTCGGGACACCCCTGGTATGGCTACACCTTC. It yields the protein CASSVSGHPWYGYTF.